The sequence of this T cell receptor (beta chain) was determined in a study of radiation and T cells in renal cell carcinoma. Study details: Nephrectomy followed 15 Gy stereotactic body radiation by 4 weeks.

In the case of this clone: Its antigen is not known. Other DNA variants within this sample encode the same CDR3.

Indicated time point: blood 2 weeks post-SBRT. The sample's treatment: 15 Gy SBRT to primary tumor, nephrectomy 4 weeks later. Radiation-treated patients gave blood at baseline, week 2 and week 4. Trimming removed 6 bases from V and 2 bases from J, with 10 bases in between. In germline, CDR1 is KGHSH, CDR2 LQKENI. The CDR3 is made up of 13 amino acids. Points from the study as a whole: Baseline intratumoral clonotype presence is unknown without pretreatment biopsies.

TCRdb's table, derived via immunoSEQ multiplex PCR, lists solely in-frame clones and lacks some. The sample contains about 120,000 clones, 70% to 90% of which appear only once. Sequences were derived from blood, sampled from a patient whose treatment included radiotherapy and nephrectomy. This sequence joins TRBV18 and TRBJ1-1; D gene ambiguous. This receptor was identified in an older woman with renal cell carcinoma. The CDR3 loop reads CASSLDVNTEAFF. The CDR3 nucleotides read TGTGCCAGCTCCTTGGACGTAAACACTGAAGCTTTCTTT.